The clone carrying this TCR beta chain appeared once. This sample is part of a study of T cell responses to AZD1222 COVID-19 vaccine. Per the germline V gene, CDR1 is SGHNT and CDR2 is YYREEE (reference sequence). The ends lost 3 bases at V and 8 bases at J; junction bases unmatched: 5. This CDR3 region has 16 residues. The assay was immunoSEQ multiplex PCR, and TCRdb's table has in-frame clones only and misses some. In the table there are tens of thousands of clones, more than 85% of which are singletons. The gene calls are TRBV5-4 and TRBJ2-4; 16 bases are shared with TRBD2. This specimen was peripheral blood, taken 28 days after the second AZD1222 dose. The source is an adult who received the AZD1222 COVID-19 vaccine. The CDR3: CASSSGLAGGLDIQYF. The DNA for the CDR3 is TGTGCCAGCAGCTCGGGACTAGCGGGGGGGCTGGACATTCAGTACTTC.